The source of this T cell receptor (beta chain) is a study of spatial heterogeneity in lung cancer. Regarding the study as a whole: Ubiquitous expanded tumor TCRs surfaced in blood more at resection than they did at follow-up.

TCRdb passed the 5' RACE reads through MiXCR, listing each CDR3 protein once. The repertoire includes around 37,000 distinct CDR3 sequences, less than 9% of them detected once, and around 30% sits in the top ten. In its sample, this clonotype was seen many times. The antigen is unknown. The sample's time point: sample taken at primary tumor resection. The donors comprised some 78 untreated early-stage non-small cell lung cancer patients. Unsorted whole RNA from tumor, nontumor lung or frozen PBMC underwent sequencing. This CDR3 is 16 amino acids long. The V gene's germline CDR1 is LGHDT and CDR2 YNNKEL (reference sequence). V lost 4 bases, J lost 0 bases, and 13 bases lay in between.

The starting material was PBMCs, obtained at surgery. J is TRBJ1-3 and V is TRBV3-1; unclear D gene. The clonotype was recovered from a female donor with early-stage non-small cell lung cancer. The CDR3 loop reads CASSLLWPDSGNTIYF. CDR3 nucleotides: TGTGCCAGCAGCCTGCTATGGCCTGACTCTGGAAACACCATATATTTT.